This TCR beta chain was sequenced in a study of T cells in localized non-small cell lung cancer. TCRdb's copy holds only in-frame clones and misses some; the assay was immunoSEQ multiplex PCR. The sample holds 13,000 or so clones, roughly 80% seen once. The germline V gene encodes CDR1 GTSNPN and CDR2 SVGIG (reference sequence). V lost 0 bases to trimming and J lost 5 bases, with 8 bases between them. The CDR3 has 12 amino acids. The chain joins TRBV30 to TRBJ2-7, with a weak D call TRBD1 (5 bases). The material was peripheral blood, obtained before any cancer treatment. The receptor was derived from a male donor aged 60 or older with stage I squamous cell lung carcinoma. The CDR3 spells CAWSVQGDEQYF. The CDR3 bases are TGTGCCTGGAGTGTACAAGGGGACGAGCAGTACTTC.